The entry below gives a single T cell receptor (beta chain) sequence along with its context. The sample is drawn from a study of OX40 agonist ivuxolimab in advanced cancers. On the study more broadly: The patients' treatment was ivuxolimab, an agonistic anti-OX40 (CD134) antibody.

The CDR3 has 18 amino acids. The V gene's germline CDR1 is MDHEN and CDR2 SYDVKM. Trimming removed 2 bases from V and 2 bases from J, with 19 bases in between. This table comes from immunoSEQ multiplex PCR, and its TCRdb copy is limited to in-frame clones, with some not included. The sample contains 65,000 to 95,000 clones, about four fifths of which appear only once. Here the sequenced sample was CD4+ or CD8+ T cells sorted from blood, taken in a trial of the OX40 agonist ivuxolimab. This chain connects TRBV28 to TRBJ1-5; no reliable D call. This receptor was identified in an adult with an advanced solid tumor such as melanoma, head and neck, liver or kidney cancer. DNA for the CDR3: TGTGCCAGCAGTTTACCCATGGGAGGATCGCTAGGCAATCAGCCCCAGCATTTT. Its translation: CASSLPMGGSLGNQPQHF. The whole variable domain, remainder taken from reference TRBV28 and TRBJ1-5, is DVKVTQSSRYLVKRTGEKVFLECVQDMDHENMFWYRQDPGLGLRLIYFSYDVKMKEKGDIPEGYSVSREKKERFSLILESASTNQTSMYLCASSLPMGGSLGNQPQHFGDGTRLSIL.